A single sample is the source of the 27 T cell receptor beta chains below, sequenced in a study of cytomegalovirus exposure and HLA in healthy donors. The PCR employed 60 Vbeta primers together with 13 Jbeta primers. The data were produced by immunoSEQ multiplex PCR, yet TCRdb's version contains in-frame clones alone and is incomplete. This table has 250,000 to 350,000 clones, 75% to 90% appearing once. What was sequenced was PBMCs. The receptors originated from a girl aged 2 to 9 in good health and CMV-seronegative.

This chain links TRBV29-1 with TRBJ1-3, with D possibly matching TRBD1 (5 bases). The CDR3 loop spans 14 amino acids. Trimming cost V 5 bases and J 0 bases, with 11 bases left between them. CDR1 SQVTM and CDR2 ANQGSEA come from the germline V gene. CDR3 nucleotide sequence: TGCAGCGTTATTACAGGACCCTCTGGAAACACCATATATTTT. Translated: CSVITGPSGNTIYF.

The gene calls are TRBV5-1 and TRBJ2-3; no reliable D call. V was cut by 4 bases and J by 0 bases, with 15 bases left in between. This CDR3 has 16 residues. Germline CDR1 and CDR2: SGHRS and YFSETQ. DNA of the CDR3: TGCGCCAGCAGCCTGGAGAGGATTACTAGCACAGATACGCAGTATTTT. The encoded protein is CASSLERITSTDTQYF.

This chain joins TRBV20-1 and TRBJ2-7; 8 bases are shared with TRBD1. CDR3 length equals 11 residues. CDR1 is DFQATT, CDR2 SNEGSKA, per germline (reference sequence). V lost 4 bases, J lost 7 bases, and 3 bases stayed unmatched. Here the CDR3 reads CSAKTGVEQYF. CDR3 bases: TGCAGTGCTAAGACAGGGGTTGAGCAGTACTTC.

This rearrangement joins TRBV27 to TRBJ2-7; 7 bases fit TRBD2. The CDR3 spans 17 residues. The germline gives CDR1 MNHEY, CDR2 SMNVEV (reference sequence). The J segment lost 0 bases and the V segment lost 2 bases, leaving 10 bases of the junction unmatched. The CDR3 bases are TGTGCCAGCAGTTTAGCGGGACGGAGGACTAGCTCCTACGAGCAGTACTTC. Its protein is CASSLAGRRTSSYEQYF.

V usage is TRBV28 and J usage is TRBJ2-1, with D perhaps matching TRBD2 (5 bases). Trimming cost V 10 bases and J 6 bases, with 13 bases left between them. The CDR3 runs to 12 residues. CDR1 and CDR2 (germline): MDHEN, SYDVKM. CDR3 DNA sequence: TGTGCCATCCCGGGGAACAGCAATGAGCAGTTCTTC. It specifies CAIPGNSNEQFF.

CDR3 DNA: TGTGCCAGCAGGGACAGGGGGCAGGGTTCACCCCTCCACTTT. It translates to CASRDRGQGSPLHF. This chain joins TRBV6-1 and TRBJ1-6; 11 bases align to TRBD1. The V gene end was trimmed by 6 bases and the J gene end by 9 bases; junction bases not matched to a gene: 4. Germline CDR1 reads MNHNS; CDR2 reads SASEGT. This CDR3 region has 14 residues.

The J gene is TRBJ1-2, the V gene TRBV9, with 8 bases identical to TRBD1. Germline CDR1 reads SGDLS; CDR2 reads YYNGEE. J gave up 5 bases and V 6 bases, and 3 bases lay outside the gene matches. The CDR3 extends over 12 amino acids. The CDR3 loop is CASTQGAYGYTF. CDR3 DNA: TGTGCCAGCACCCAGGGGGCGTATGGCTACACCTTC.

The rearrangement links TRBV7-3 to TRBJ2-3, with TRBD2 matching over 9 bases. This CDR3 has 16 residues. Germline V gene sequence: CDR1 SGHTA, CDR2 FQGTGA. V lost 3 bases and J lost 2; bases outside the gene matches: 6. The DNA for the CDR3 is TGTGCCAGCAGCTTTATGAGCGGGGGGATCACAGATACGCAGTATTTT. It encodes CASSFMSGGITDTQYF.

The J gene is TRBJ2-7, the V gene TRBV30; tentative D call: TRBD1 (5 bases). The V end lost 7 bases, the J end lost 3 bases, and 13 bases lay between the germline ends. This CDR3 spans 12 amino acids. The germline CDR1 and CDR2 sequences are GTSNPN and SVGIG (reference sequence). The CDR3 nucleotides are TGTGCCTATTCGCAGGGATTCTACGAGCAGTACTTC. This encodes CAYSQGFYEQYF.

Only one count was recorded for this clone. V usage is TRBV11-3 and J usage is TRBJ2-3; D remains ambiguous. CDR1 and CDR2 from the germline V gene are SGHNT and YENEEA. The V and J ends lost 6 bases and 2 bases respectively, with 9 bases between them. The CDR3 contains 13 residues. The CDR3 here is CASSPQFTDTQYF. The CDR3 DNA reads as TGTGCCAGCAGTCCACAGTTCACAGATACGCAGTATTTT.

This chain joins TRBV29-1 and TRBJ2-5; D might be TRBD2 (5 bases). CDR3 length: 14 residues. V lost 7 bases to trimming and J lost 1 base, with 16 bases between them. Germline V gene sequence: CDR1 SQVTM, CDR2 ANQGSEA. The CDR3 nucleotides read TGCAGCGCCGGCGGAGCGGCTTTCCAAGAGACCCAGTACTTC. It specifies CSAGGAAFQETQYF.

The J gene is TRBJ1-1, the V gene TRBV28, with TRBD1 matching 9 bases. J gave up 5 bases and V 6 bases, and 13 bases lay outside the gene matches. The CDR3 sequence is 16 residues long. In germline, CDR1 is MDHEN, CDR2 SYDVKM. The CDR3 loop reads CASSPPGQGSGTEAFF. Written as DNA, the CDR3 is TGTGCCAGCAGCCCGCCCGGACAGGGGTCGGGGACTGAAGCTTTCTTT.

The chain recombines TRBV6-1 with TRBJ2-7; 8 nucleotides line up with TRBD1. This CDR3 is built from 14 residues. The germline CDR1 and CDR2 sequences are MNHNS and SASEGT. J gave up 3 bases and V 5 bases, and 6 bases lay outside the gene matches. DNA of the CDR3: TGTGCCAGCAGTCTAACAGGGGGGAACTACGAGCAGTACTTC. Translating gives CASSLTGGNYEQYF.

The genes are TRBV5-6 and TRBJ1-5; TRBD1 might be the D (5 bases). The CDR3 is made up of 14 amino acids. From germline, CDR1 is SGHDT and CDR2 YYEEEE. The V and J ends lost 0 bases and 6 bases respectively, with 10 bases between them. As DNA, the CDR3 is TGTGCCAGCAGCTTGGCTGGGGGAGGTCAGCCCCAGCATTTT. Its protein is CASSLAGGGQPQHF.

The chain has TRBV5-1 and TRBJ2-7; D may be TRBD1 (6 bases). This CDR3 has 17 amino acids. V was pared by 5 bases and J by 3 bases, with 24 bases between. Per the germline V gene, CDR1 is SGHRS and CDR2 is YFSETQ. The CDR3 protein is CASSPITGSTGNYEQYF. The CDR3 nucleotides read TGCGCCAGCAGTCCGATTACCGGCTCGACAGGTAACTACGAGCAGTACTTC.

The CDR3 bases are TGTGCCAGCAGTCCCCCCCCCGGGGTATTGGCCAAAAACATTCAGTACTTC. It is translated as CASSPPPGVLAKNIQYF. The rearrangement uses TRBV28 and TRBJ2-4, with D perhaps matching TRBD2 (5 bases). Trimming removed 5 bases from V and 1 base from J, with 18 bases in between. CDR3 size: 17 residues. The V gene's germline CDR1 is MDHEN and CDR2 SYDVKM.

This clone turned up a few times. The V call is TRBV7-6, the J call TRBJ1-4, with D perhaps matching TRBD1 (6 bases). V shed 2 bases and J shed 6 bases, with 13 bases lying between them. The CDR3 has 15 amino acids. CDR1 and CDR2 (germline): SGHVS, FNYEAQ. The CDR3 nucleotides are TGTGCCAGCAGCTTATCGTCAGGGGTAGATGAAAAACTGTTTTTT. Translation gives CASSLSSGVDEKLFF.

The chain recombines TRBV2 with TRBJ2-1; maybe TRBD2 (5 bases). CDR3 size: 12 residues. From germline, CDR1 is SNHLY and CDR2 FYNNEI. The germline V and J ends were trimmed by 8 bases and 4 bases, with 9 bases remaining between them. The chain's CDR3 is CASARGYNEQFF. The CDR3 DNA sequence: TGTGCCAGCGCCCGGGGATACAATGAGCAGTTCTTC.

The rearrangement uses TRBV7-9 and TRBJ1-1, with D maybe TRBD1 (6 bases). Deletions cut 6 bases from V and 0 bases from J, with 14 bases between. Per the germline V gene, CDR1 is SEHNR and CDR2 is FQNEAQ (reference sequence). The CDR3 runs 15 residues. Here the CDR3 reads CASSYRDNLNTEAFF. The CDR3 DNA reads as TGTGCCAGCAGTTACAGGGACAATTTGAACACTGAAGCTTTCTTT.

This clone was counted only a few times. V is TRBV10-3 and J is TRBJ1-1; D remains unclear. Germline-derived CDR1 and CDR2 are ENHRY and SYGVKD. V dropped 10 bases and J dropped 4 bases, with 10 bases sitting between them. CDR3 length: 11 amino acids. The CDR3 protein is CATGESTEAFF. CDR3 nucleotides: TGTGCCACCGGGGAAAGCACTGAAGCTTTCTTT.

The CDR3 nucleotides read TGTGCCAGCTCCCCCGATCCAGCCTACGAGCAGTACTTC. It yields the protein CASSPDPAYEQYF. V is TRBV18 and J is TRBJ2-7, with D unclear. The germline V gene has CDR1 KGHSH and CDR2 LQKENI. Between the trimmed V and J ends, which lost 6 bases and 2 bases, there was a span of 11 bases. CDR3 length equals 13 residues.

The DNA for the CDR3 is TGTGCCAGACTAGCGGAATACGAGCAGTACTTC. This translates into CARLAEYEQYF. The chain joins TRBV9 to TRBJ2-7, with TRBD2 identical over 8 bases. V gave up 8 bases and J gave up 4 bases; unmatched junction bases: 2. This CDR3 contains 11 residues. Per germline, CDR1 SGDLS and CDR2 YYNGEE.

V and J are TRBV30 and TRBJ1-5; 8 positions agree with TRBD1. V shed 0 bases, J shed 16 bases, and the junction held 11 bases outside the gene matches. Germline V lookup: CDR1 GTSNPN, CDR2 SVGIG (reference sequence). The CDR3 is made up of 13 amino acids. CDR3 amino acids: CAWSVQGGLPNHF. For the CDR3, the DNA is TGTGCCTGGAGTGTACAGGGGGGGCTGCCTAACCATTTT. The whole variable domain, filled in from reference TRBV30 and TRBJ1-5, reads SQTIHQWPATLVQPVGSPLSLECTVEGTSNPNLYWYRQAAGRGLQLLFYSVGIGQISSEVPQNLSASRPQDRQFILSSKKLLLSDSGFYLCAWSVQGGLPNHFGDGTRLSIL.

This clone was recorded a few times. V gene TRBV2 combines with J gene TRBJ1-4, with 7 bases lining up with TRBD1. J lost 5 bases, V lost 4 bases, and 1 base had no gene match. The CDR3 sequence is 13 residues long. Germline V CDR1 and CDR2: SNHLY, FYNNEI. CDR3 amino acids: CASSGQGNEKLFF. In DNA, the CDR3 is TGTGCCAGCAGTGGACAGGGAAATGAAAAACTGTTTTTT.

The V call is TRBV28, the J call TRBJ2-3, with unresolved D. From germline, CDR1 is MDHEN and CDR2 SYDVKM. This CDR3 comprises 15 residues. The ends were cut back, 6 bases at V and 4 bases at J, with 17 bases in the middle. CDR3 sequence: CASRAPSGVPDTQYF. The CDR3 nucleotides are TGTGCCAGCAGGGCGCCCTCCGGAGTCCCAGATACGCAGTATTTT.

This chain links TRBV19 with TRBJ1-1; perhaps TRBD1 as D (6 bases). Germline lookup yields CDR1 LNHDA and CDR2 SQIVND (reference sequence). V was pared by 5 bases and J by 4 bases, with 11 bases between. The length of the CDR3 is 13 residues. The chain's CDR3 is CASSLRGITEAFF. The CDR3 DNA reads TGTGCCAGTAGTCTTAGGGGGATCACTGAAGCTTTCTTT.

V gene TRBV28 combines with J gene TRBJ2-5; perhaps TRBD2 as D (5 bases). CDR3 length equals 14 residues. V shed 5 bases and J shed 7 bases, with 17 bases lying between them. Germline assignment: CDR1 MDHEN and CDR2 SYDVKM. CDR3 in amino acids: CASSPSDRAGTQYF. In DNA, the CDR3 is TGTGCCAGCAGTCCCTCGGACCGGGCGGGGACCCAGTACTTC.